The T cell receptor beta chain described here comes from a study of PD-1 blockade in classical Hodgkin lymphoma. Study at large: A 3 mg/kg intravenous dose of nivolumab was received by patients every 2 weeks.

Time point specified: cycle 4 day 1 (C4D1), after less than seven weeks of nivolumab. There was relapse after autologous stem cell transplantation in every patient, and there was variation in brentuximab vedotin exposure. The patients, who had relapsed/refractory classical Hodgkin lymphoma, achieved best responses of complete response, partial response or progressive disease. Study-level results: Compared with healthy donors, newly diagnosed patients reportedly showed lower baseline TCR diversity. Similar baseline diversity was found in complete responders and newly diagnosed patients.

This clone was seen a handful of times. What it recognizes is unknown. TCRdb's copy holds only in-frame clones and misses some; the assay was immunoSEQ multiplex PCR. Here the sample spans over 25,000 clones, roughly 72% being singletons. V lost 1 base and J 1 base, leaving 4 bases between the germline ends. This CDR3 has 13 amino acids. Germline CDR1 is ENHRY and CDR2 is SYGVKD. Sample: peripheral blood mononuclear cells (PBMCs), taken before the fourth cycle of nivolumab. The clonotype comes from a human donor with classical Hodgkin lymphoma. The gene calls are TRBV10-3 and TRBJ1-1; unclear D gene. CDR3 amino acids: CAISEWGNTEAFF. For the CDR3, the DNA is TGTGCCATCAGTGAGTGGGGGAACACTGAAGCTTTCTTT.